The 21 T cell receptor beta chains given below trace back to one sample, sequenced in a study of cytomegalovirus exposure and HLA in healthy donors. PCR was performed using 60 Vbeta and 13 Jbeta primers. Here immunoSEQ multiplex PCR was the method, and the copy in TCRdb shows in-frame clones only, minus some. The sample gives over 120,000 clones, roughly 70% of which show up once; roughly 4.5% is in the top ten. Specimen: PBMCs. The receptors stem from a man younger than 30 in good health and CMV-seropositive.

The chain recombines TRBV27 with TRBJ2-7; 7 bases agree with TRBD2. V was pared by 3 bases and J by 3 bases, with 2 bases of the junction left unmatched. From germline, CDR1 is MNHEY and CDR2 SMNVEV (reference sequence). This CDR3 is built from 13 residues. CDR3 coding DNA: TGTGCCAGCAGTTTGGGGGGGGGCTACGAGCAGTACTTC. This gives the protein CASSLGGGYEQYF.

V and J are TRBV5-4 and TRBJ2-7; D is perhaps TRBD1 (6 bases). Looked up from germline, CDR1 is SGHNT and CDR2 is YYREEE (reference sequence). This CDR3 region has 12 residues. The ends were cut back, 0 bases at V and 9 bases at J, with 10 bases in the middle. CDR3 bases: TGTGCCAGCAGCTTGGCCCAAGGGGGGCAGTACTTC. Its protein product is CASSLAQGGQYF. The whole variable domain, filled in from reference TRBV5-4 and TRBJ2-7, reads ETGVTQSPTHLIKTRGQQVTLRCSSQSGHNTVSWYQQALGQGPQFIFQYYREEENGRGNFPPRFSGLQFPNYSSELNVNALELDDSALYLCASSLAQGGQYFGPGTRLTVT.

This chain connects TRBV4-1 to TRBJ1-2; D remains unclear. Looked up from germline, CDR1 is MGHRA and CDR2 is YSYEKL. V lost 0 bases to trimming and J lost 8 bases, with 13 bases between them. The CDR3 covers 14 residues. CDR3 DNA sequence: TGCGCCAGCAGCCAAGATGAGGCCTCTTACGGCTACACCTTC. Protein product: CASSQDEASYGYTF.

The chain recombines TRBV28 with TRBJ2-7; 10 bases map to TRBD1. Trimming removed 5 bases from V and 7 bases from J; junction bases left unmatched: 8. Looked up from germline, CDR1 is MDHEN and CDR2 is SYDVKM. The length of the CDR3 is 14 residues. In nucleotides, the CDR3 is TGTGCCAGCAGTCCGGGACAGGGGTTTCGGGAGCAGTACTTC. This codes for CASSPGQGFREQYF. The entire variable domain, with the rest obtained from reference TRBV28 and TRBJ2-7, is as follows: DVKVTQSSRYLVKRTGEKVFLECVQDMDHENMFWYRQDPGLGLRLIYFSYDVKMKEKGDIPEGYSVSREKKERFSLILESASTNQTSMYLCASSPGQGFREQYFGPGTRLTVT.

The chain is built from TRBV27 and TRBJ2-4, with 9 positions matching TRBD1. Germline V gives CDR1 MNHEY, CDR2 SMNVEV (reference sequence). V lost 5 bases to trimming and J lost 3 bases; unmatched junction nucleotides: 5. The CDR3 covers 15 residues. CDR3 bases: TGTGCCAGCAGTCCCCGGACAGGGGACAAAAACATTCAGTACTTC. This translates into CASSPRTGDKNIQYF.

The V call is TRBV7-8, the J call TRBJ1-6; D unresolved. The V gene lost 4 bases and the J gene lost 7 bases, with 14 bases spanning the gap. CDR3 length equals 15 residues. Looked up from germline, CDR1 is SGHVS and CDR2 is FQNEAQ. The CDR3 reads CASSSVEFINSPLHF. CDR3 DNA: TGTGCCAGCAGCTCCGTCGAGTTTATAAATTCACCCCTCCACTTT.

The chain uses TRBV2 and TRBJ2-1; no reliable D call. Germline CDR1 and CDR2: SNHLY and FYNNEI. This CDR3 has 13 residues. V lost 1 base and J 6 bases, leaving 7 bases between the germline ends. CDR3 residues: CASSEVTGNEQFF. In DNA form, the CDR3 reads TGTGCCAGCAGTGAAGTAACGGGCAATGAGCAGTTCTTC.

The V and J genes are TRBV4-1 and TRBJ2-2; D remains ambiguous. The CDR3 extends over 16 amino acids. V was clipped by 1 base and J by 4 bases, with 13 bases between them. Germline assignment: CDR1 MGHRA and CDR2 YSYEKL. DNA for the CDR3: TGCGCCAGCAGCCAAGTTATTAGTCCGGGCACCGGGGAGCTGTTTTTT. It specifies CASSQVISPGTGELFF.

CDR3 in DNA: TGTGCCAGCAGCTTAGGCAGGTCCTCTGGGGCCAACGTCCTGACTTTC. Translation: CASSLGRSSGANVLTF. The chain uses TRBV7-8 and TRBJ2-6, with D unclear. This CDR3 contains 16 residues. Germline-derived CDR1 and CDR2 are SGHVS and FQNEAQ. Deletions cut 1 base from V and 0 bases from J, with 7 bases between. Full variable domain (missing parts from reference TRBV7-8 and TRBJ2-6): GAGVSQSPRYKVAKRGQDVALRCDPISGHVSLFWYQQALGQGPEFLTYFQNEAQLDKSGLPSDRFFAERPEGSVSTLKIQRTQQEDSAVYLCASSLGRSSGANVLTFGAGSRLTVL.

The chain carries TRBV6-1 and TRBJ1-1, with no clear D. CDR3 length: 13 amino acids. Trimming shortened V by 1 base and J by 8 bases, and 11 bases separated the two germline ends. Per the germline V gene, CDR1 is MNHNS and CDR2 is SASEGT. CDR3 residues: CASSEDSLREAFF. The CDR3 region has the DNA TGTGCCAGCAGTGAAGATTCCCTCAGGGAAGCTTTCTTT.

This clone was seen only a few times. This chain joins TRBV28 and TRBJ2-6, with 7 bases aligning to TRBD1. J lost 0 bases, V lost 5 bases, and 4 bases had no gene match. The CDR3 is made up of 16 amino acids. The germline CDR1 and CDR2 sequences are MDHEN and SYDVKM. The CDR3 nucleotides are TGTGCCAGCAGTAGACAGGGCCCCTCTGGGGCCAACGTCCTGACTTTC. Translated: CASSRQGPSGANVLTF.

The J gene is TRBJ2-5, the V gene TRBV28, with 8 bases identical to TRBD2. The CDR3 consists of 14 residues. The germline V gene has CDR1 MDHEN and CDR2 SYDVKM. V was clipped by 7 bases and J by 7 bases; unmatched bases: 11. DNA of the CDR3: TGTGCCAGCACCGGGGGGGCACCTCGGGGGACCCAGTACTTC. This gives the protein CASTGGAPRGTQYF.

This chain joins TRBV18 and TRBJ1-4, with D unresolved. The CDR3 loop spans 14 amino acids. Trimming left V 1 base short and J 7 bases short, with 10 bases between. Germline V CDR1 and CDR2: KGHSH, LQKENI. The CDR3: CASSPLMAGEKLFF. CDR3 DNA sequence: TGTGCCAGCTCACCACTAATGGCTGGTGAAAAACTGTTTTTT.

The chain links TRBV7-2 to TRBJ1-4; 7 bases align to TRBD1. The CDR3 is 14 residues long. J was trimmed by 7 bases and V by 5 bases; bases with no gene match: 7. Germline V gene sequence: CDR1 SGHTA, CDR2 FQGNSA. CDR3 coding DNA: TGTGCCAGCAGCGGACAGGCGTTAGGTGAAAAACTGTTTTTT. Amino acid sequence: CASSGQALGEKLFF.

This chain joins TRBV7-9 and TRBJ2-7; TRBD2 agrees at 10 bases. Germline CDR1 reads SEHNR; CDR2 reads FQNEAQ (reference sequence). Trimming removed 3 bases from V and 2 bases from J; junction bases left unmatched: 7. This CDR3 spans 16 amino acids. DNA of the CDR3: TGTGCCAGCAGCTTGGATAGCGGGGGGCCGACCTACGAGCAGTACTTC. It yields the protein CASSLDSGGPTYEQYF.

This clone has a handful of counts. The chain has TRBV28 and TRBJ1-5; a weak D match, TRBD1 (6 bases). The CDR3 runs to 14 residues. Trimming took off 4 bases at V and 6 bases at J, with 13 bases between the two ends. The germline V gene has CDR1 MDHEN and CDR2 SYDVKM. Here the CDR3 DNA reads TGTGCCAGCAGTTCAACAGGGCTTCTTCAGCCCCAGCATTTT. Translation: CASSSTGLLQPQHF.

This clone was counted between two and nine times. The V gene is TRBV18, the J gene TRBJ2-5; TRBD2 matches 7 bases. Germline CDR1 KGHSH, CDR2 LQKENI. The CDR3 has 14 residues. V trimming: 6 bases; J trimming: 3 bases; junction bases outside the gene matches: 7. CDR3 in amino acids: CASSRLSGEETQYF. CDR3 sequence (DNA): TGTGCCAGCTCGAGACTGAGCGGGGAAGAGACCCAGTACTTC. Full variable domain (missing parts from reference TRBV18 and TRBJ2-5): NAGVMQNPRHLVRRRGQEARLRCSPMKGHSHVYWYRQLPEEGLKFMVYLQKENIIDESGMPKERFSAEFPKEGPSILRIQQVVRGDSAAYFCASSRLSGEETQYFGPGTRLLVL.

As DNA, the CDR3 is TGTGCCAGCAGTTTATGGGGGGCGCCGGGGTTGGGGGAGCAGTACTTC. Translation gives CASSLWGAPGLGEQYF. V gene TRBV28 combines with J gene TRBJ2-7, with D tentatively TRBD1 (6 bases). This CDR3 contains 16 residues. Germline V lookup: CDR1 MDHEN, CDR2 SYDVKM. The ends were cut back, 0 bases at V and 7 bases at J, with 19 bases in the middle.

This chain joins TRBV6-5 and TRBJ1-1, with D possibly matching TRBD1 (5 bases). Germline V gives CDR1 MNHEY, CDR2 SVGAGI. The CDR3 is 14 amino acids. V was clipped by 4 bases and J by 0 bases, with 9 bases between them. CDR3 in amino acids: CASSFDRMNTEAFF. The DNA for the CDR3 is TGTGCCAGCAGTTTCGACAGAATGAACACTGAAGCTTTCTTT.

V and J are TRBV7-3 and TRBJ1-1, with a possible D match to TRBD1 (5 bases). Between the trimmed V and J ends, which lost 5 bases and 4 bases, there was a span of 11 bases. Germline loops: CDR1 SGHTA, CDR2 FQGTGA. This CDR3 comprises 13 residues. The CDR3 nucleotides read TGTGCCAGCAGCGCACAGGCGGCCACTGAAGCTTTCTTT. Translated, it gives CASSAQAATEAFF.

The CDR3: CASTRGNTQYF. CDR3 bases: TGTGCCAGCACCCGGGGGAATACGCAGTATTTT. The J gene is TRBJ2-3, the V gene TRBV7-2; D might be TRBD2 (6 bases). CDR1 and CDR2 from the germline V gene are SGHTA and FQGNSA. CDR3 length: 11 residues. The V gene lost 7 bases and the J gene lost 7 bases, with 9 bases spanning the gap.